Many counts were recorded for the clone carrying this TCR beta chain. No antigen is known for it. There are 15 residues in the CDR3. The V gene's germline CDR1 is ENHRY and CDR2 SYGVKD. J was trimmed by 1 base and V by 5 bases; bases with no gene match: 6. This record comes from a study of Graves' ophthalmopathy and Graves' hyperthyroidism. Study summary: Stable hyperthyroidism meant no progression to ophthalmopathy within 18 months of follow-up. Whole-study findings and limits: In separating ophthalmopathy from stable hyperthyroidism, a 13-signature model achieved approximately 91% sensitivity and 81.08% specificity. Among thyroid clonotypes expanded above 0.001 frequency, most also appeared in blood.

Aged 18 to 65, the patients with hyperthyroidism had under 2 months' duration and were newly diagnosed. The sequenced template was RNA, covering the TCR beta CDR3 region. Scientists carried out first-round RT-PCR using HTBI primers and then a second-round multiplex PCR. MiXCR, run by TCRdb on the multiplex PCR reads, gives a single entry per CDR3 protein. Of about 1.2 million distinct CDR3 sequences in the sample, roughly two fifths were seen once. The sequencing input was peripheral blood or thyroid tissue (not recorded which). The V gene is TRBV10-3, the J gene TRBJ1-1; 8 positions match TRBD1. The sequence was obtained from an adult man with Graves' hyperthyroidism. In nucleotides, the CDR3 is TGTGCCATCAGTTTAAGGACAGGGACGAACACTGAAGCTTTCTTT. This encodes CAISLRTGTNTEAFF.